A single sample is the source of the 4 T cell receptor beta chains below, sequenced in a study of tumor-infiltrating lymphocytes in primary liver carcinoma. The investigators made TCR beta cDNA from about 0.45 ug total RNA, using a constant-region primer. Slightly modified ARM-PCR served as the procedure for the TCR beta libraries. These libraries came from three rounds of nested multiplex PCR. Running ten to eleven cycles apiece, the first two PCR rounds relied on TRBV1-TRBV30 forward primers together with a C-beta reverse primer. TCRdb ran MiXCR on the multiplex PCR reads and lists one entry per CDR3 protein. This table holds about 320,000 distinct CDR3 sequences, 65% found once. Researchers drew blood RNA from unsorted whole blood and extracted germline DNA as well. The sample was peripheral blood. The receptors stem from a man aged 40-49 years with primary liver carcinoma and hepatitis B virus infection.

This chain links TRBV7-9 with TRBJ2-1, with D tentatively TRBD1 or TRBD2 (6 bases each). The CDR3 spans 19 residues. In germline, CDR1 is SEHNR, CDR2 FQNEAQ (reference sequence). Trimming cost V 5 bases and J 5 bases, with 28 bases left between them. Written as DNA, the CDR3 is TGTGCCAGCAGCCCAAAGAAAGGTTTAGGGGGAGGTTTGGACAATGAGCAGTTCTTC. Its protein product is CASSPKKGLGGGLDNEQFF.

This clonotype showed up many times. The rearrangement links TRBV5-5 to TRBJ1-2, with D unclear. The CDR3 totals 14 residues. The germline V gene has CDR1 SGHKS and CDR2 YYEKEE (reference sequence). With 5 bases removed from V and 4 bases from J, the gap between germline ends came to 15 bases. CDR3 sequence (DNA): TGTGCCAGCAGGGTGGACTCCCAGTCCTATGGCTACACCTTC. Its translation: CASRVDSQSYGYTF.

This chain's CDR3 is CSARDRRGDNEQFF. CDR3 nucleotides: TGCAGTGCTAGAGACAGGAGGGGGGACAATGAGCAGTTCTTC. The chain couples TRBV20-1 to TRBJ2-1; D may correspond to TRBD1 or TRBD2 (6 bases each). The CDR3 is 14 residues long. Per germline, CDR1 DFQATT and CDR2 SNEGSKA (reference sequence). V lost 0 bases to trimming and J lost 5 bases, with 11 bases between them.

On this clonotype: One end of the junction varies from germline; a read error may be responsible. The chain links TRBV6-6 to TRBJ2-2, with D perhaps TRBD2 (5 bases). The CDR3 contains 16 residues. CDR1 and CDR2 from the germline V gene are MNHNY and SVGAGI (reference sequence). The CDR3 loop is CVSSYLPSGATGELFF. In DNA, the CDR3 is TGTGTCAGCAGTTACCTCCCGAGCGGAGCTACCGGGGAGCTGTTTTTT.